Listed below are T cell receptor beta chains from one sample, sequenced in a study of Ad26.COV2.S vaccination and SARS-CoV-2 variants. The repertoire was sequenced with immunoSEQ multiplex PCR; TCRdb's copy has only in-frame clones and lacks some. Among fewer than 400,000 clones listed, about nine tenths were seen once. The source was peripheral blood, collected in a trial of Ad26.COV2.S vaccine versus placebo. The source is a person between 18 and 60 years old who received the Ad26.COV2.S COVID-19 vaccine or a placebo. CDR3s include the opening cysteine and the closing phenylalanine or tryptophan. Fields, in order: D gene, clone size, V gene, J gene, CDR3 protein, CDR3 DNA. D genes are given only for firm matches. Clone sizes are given selectively: once, few, many, or a class where the clone is expanded.

d_gene: NA
abundance: NA
v_gene: TRBV5-1
j_gene: TRBJ2-7
CDR3aa: CASSFGTLNYEQYF
CDR3nt: TGCGCCAGCAGTTTTGGGACACTCAATTACGAGCAGTACTTC

d_gene: TRBD1
abundance: NA
v_gene: TRBV7-8
j_gene: TRBJ2-1
CDR3aa: CASSIRQGPDNEQFF
CDR3nt: TGTGCCAGCAGCATTCGACAGGGACCCGACAATGAGCAGTTCTTC

d_gene: NA
abundance: NA
v_gene: TRBV27
j_gene: TRBJ1-4
CDR3aa: CASPSLEGLSPNEKLFF
CDR3nt: TGTGCCAGCCCCTCCTTGGAGGGCCTCTCTCCTAATGAAAAACTGTTTTTT

d_gene: NA
abundance: NA
v_gene: TRBV6-5
j_gene: TRBJ2-5
CDR3aa: CASSSPQETQYF
CDR3nt: TGTGCCAGCAGTTCTCCCCAAGAGACCCAGTACTTC

d_gene: NA
abundance: once
v_gene: TRBV27
j_gene: TRBJ1-4
CDR3aa: CASSLSGLGKISKLFF
CDR3nt: TGTGCCAGCAGTTTATCTGGTCTGGGGAAAATATCGAAACTGTTTTTT

d_gene: NA
abundance: once
v_gene: TRBV19
j_gene: TRBJ2-7
CDR3aa: CASSIQGGGEQYF
CDR3nt: TGTGCCAGTAGTATTCAAGGGGGTGGCGAGCAGTACTTC

d_gene: TRBD1
abundance: NA
v_gene: TRBV5-5
j_gene: TRBJ1-2
CDR3aa: CASSPNYDRVGIYGYTF
CDR3nt: TGTGCCAGCAGCCCGAACTACGACAGGGTCGGAATATATGGCTACACCTTC

d_gene: NA
abundance: NA
v_gene: TRBV6-2/TRBV6-3
j_gene: TRBJ1-2
CDR3aa: CASSYGGSGYTF
CDR3nt: TGTGCCAGCAGTTATGGGGGCTCTGGCTACACCTTC

d_gene: NA
abundance: NA
v_gene: TRBV7-3
j_gene: TRBJ2-6
CDR3aa: CASSLPDSGANVLTF
CDR3nt: TGTGCCAGCAGCTTACCAGACTCTGGGGCCAACGTCCTGACTTTC

d_gene: NA
abundance: NA
v_gene: TRBV7-6
j_gene: TRBJ1-3
CDR3aa: CASSLVGVVQMSSGNTIYF
CDR3nt: TGTGCCAGCAGCTTAGTGGGGGTGGTCCAGATGAGCTCTGGAAACACCATATATTTT

d_gene: TRBD1
abundance: NA
v_gene: TRBV9
j_gene: TRBJ2-3
CDR3aa: CASSTQAGTGIDTQYF
CDR3nt: TGTGCCAGCAGCACTCAAGCCGGGACAGGGATAGATACGCAGTATTTT

d_gene: NA
abundance: NA
v_gene: TRBV13
j_gene: TRBJ2-1
CDR3aa: CASSLGRGAGNEQFF
CDR3nt: TGTGCCAGCAGCTTAGGACGGGGGGCCGGGAATGAGCAGTTCTTC

d_gene: NA
abundance: NA
v_gene: TRBV9
j_gene: TRBJ1-1
CDR3aa: CASSRNMWGTEAFF
CDR3nt: TGTGCCAGCAGCCGAAATATGTGGGGTACTGAAGCTTTCTTT

d_gene: NA
abundance: once
v_gene: TRBV5-4
j_gene: TRBJ1-1
CDR3aa: CASSLGGLLGVAFF
CDR3nt: TGTGCCAGCAGCTTGGGGGGCCTCCTAGGAGTAGCTTTCTTT

d_gene: NA
abundance: NA
v_gene: TRBV5-1
j_gene: TRBJ2-6
CDR3aa: CASSPSSGANVLTF
CDR3nt: TGCGCCAGCAGCCCTAGCTCTGGGGCCAACGTCCTGACTTTC

d_gene: NA
abundance: NA
v_gene: TRBV9
j_gene: TRBJ1-3
CDR3aa: CASSGGYSGNTIYF
CDR3nt: TGTGCCAGCAGCGGAGGGTACTCTGGAAACACCATATATTTT

d_gene: NA
abundance: NA
v_gene: TRBV4-1
j_gene: TRBJ1-1
CDR3aa: CASSHPGQSLGKAFF
CDR3nt: TGCGCCAGCAGCCATCCGGGGCAGTCCTTAGGGAAAGCTTTCTTT

d_gene: NA
abundance: NA
v_gene: TRBV19
j_gene: TRBJ1-2
CDR3aa: CASSMWRNGVYGYTF
CDR3nt: TGTGCCAGTAGTATGTGGCGGAACGGGGTGTATGGCTACACCTTC

d_gene: NA
abundance: NA
v_gene: TRBV4-3
j_gene: TRBJ1-1
CDR3aa: CASSRLSRVNTEAFF
CDR3nt: TGCGCCAGCAGCCGATTAAGTCGGGTGAACACTGAAGCTTTCTTT

d_gene: TRBD2
abundance: NA
v_gene: TRBV7-8
j_gene: TRBJ2-5
CDR3aa: CASSARGLAGGPGLETQYF
CDR3nt: TGTGCCAGCAGCGCCAGGGGACTAGCGGGGGGGCCGGGCTTGGAGACCCAGTACTTC

d_gene: TRBD2
abundance: NA
v_gene: TRBV2
j_gene: TRBJ2-3
CDR3aa: CASSEPAGLAGFDTQYF
CDR3nt: TGTGCCAGCAGTGAGCCGGCCGGACTAGCGGGGTTTGATACGCAGTATTTT

d_gene: TRBD1
abundance: NA
v_gene: TRBV18
j_gene: TRBJ2-1
CDR3aa: CASSPRQGVREQFF
CDR3nt: TGTGCCAGCTCACCGCGACAGGGGGTTCGAGAGCAGTTCTTC

d_gene: NA
abundance: NA
v_gene: TRBV3-1/TRBV3-2
j_gene: TRBJ1-2
CDR3aa: CASSAGTDYGYTF
CDR3nt: TGTGCCAGCAGCGCCGGGACGGACTATGGCTACACCTTC

d_gene: NA
abundance: NA
v_gene: TRBV4-3
j_gene: TRBJ2-6
CDR3aa: CASSTRGGANVLTF
CDR3nt: TGCGCCAGCAGCACCAGAGGGGGGGCCAACGTCCTGACTTTC

d_gene: NA
abundance: NA
v_gene: TRBV19
j_gene: TRBJ1-1
CDR3aa: CASSAPLGAPLEAFF
CDR3nt: TGTGCCAGTAGTGCCCCACTGGGGGCCCCCCTTGAAGCTTTCTTT

d_gene: NA
abundance: NA
v_gene: TRBV18
j_gene: TRBJ1-2
CDR3aa: CASSSRVWGYTF
CDR3nt: TGTGCCAGCTCATCGAGGGTCTGGGGCTACACCTTC

d_gene: TRBD2
abundance: NA
v_gene: TRBV7-3
j_gene: TRBJ2-2
CDR3aa: CASSLTHLGGDTGELFF
CDR3nt: TGTGCCAGCAGCTTAACCCACCTGGGGGGGGACACCGGGGAGCTGTTTTTT

d_gene: TRBD2
abundance: NA
v_gene: TRBV10-2
j_gene: TRBJ2-1
CDR3aa: CASSETGTSIYEQFF
CDR3nt: TGCGCCAGCAGTGAGACGGGGACTAGCATCTATGAGCAGTTCTTC

d_gene: TRBD2
abundance: NA
v_gene: TRBV6-2/TRBV6-3
j_gene: TRBJ2-1
CDR3aa: CASSYRESGGSSYNEQFF
CDR3nt: TGTGCCAGCAGTTACAGGGAAAGCGGGGGGAGCTCCTACAATGAGCAGTTCTTC

d_gene: TRBD1
abundance: NA
v_gene: TRBV28
j_gene: TRBJ1-2
CDR3aa: CASSSPRGQGKGGYTF
CDR3nt: TGTGCCAGCAGTTCCCCTAGGGGGCAGGGCAAGGGCGGCTACACCTTC

d_gene: NA
abundance: NA
v_gene: TRBV9
j_gene: TRBJ2-1
CDR3aa: CASSSGPYNEQFF
CDR3nt: TGTGCCAGCTCAAGCGGCCCCTACAATGAGCAGTTCTTC

d_gene: NA
abundance: NA
v_gene: TRBV9
j_gene: TRBJ2-3
CDR3aa: CASSVAQDTQYF
CDR3nt: TGTGCCAGCAGCGTAGCCCAGGATACGCAGTATTTT

d_gene: NA
abundance: NA
v_gene: TRBV6-1
j_gene: TRBJ2-7
CDR3aa: CASSEEGLVDEQYF
CDR3nt: TGTGCCAGCAGTGAAGAGGGGCTCGTCGACGAGCAGTACTTC

d_gene: NA
abundance: NA
v_gene: TRBV19
j_gene: TRBJ1-5
CDR3aa: CASSIPGFSNQPQHF
CDR3nt: TGTGCCAGTAGTATCCCGGGATTTAGCAATCAGCCCCAGCATTTT

d_gene: NA
abundance: NA
v_gene: TRBV7-2
j_gene: TRBJ1-1
CDR3aa: CASSLVLTRMNTEAFF
CDR3nt: TGTGCCAGCAGCTTAGTCCTGACGCGCATGAACACTGAAGCTTTCTTT

d_gene: NA
abundance: NA
v_gene: TRBV10-3
j_gene: TRBJ2-2
CDR3aa: CAIGGGPSNTGELFF
CDR3nt: TGTGCCATCGGAGGCGGGCCCTCGAACACCGGGGAGCTGTTTTTT

d_gene: TRBD2
abundance: NA
v_gene: TRBV9
j_gene: TRBJ2-2
CDR3aa: CASSVTGLAMRRTWTGELFF
CDR3nt: TGTGCCAGCAGCGTGACGGGACTAGCCATGAGGAGAACATGGACCGGGGAGCTGTTTTTT

d_gene: NA
abundance: once
v_gene: TRBV5-8
j_gene: TRBJ1-1
CDR3aa: CASSLGEGNTEAFF
CDR3nt: TGTGCCAGCAGCTTGGGGGAAGGGAACACTGAAGCTTTCTTT

d_gene: TRBD1
abundance: NA
v_gene: TRBV9
j_gene: TRBJ2-2
CDR3aa: CASSVETGGKAGELFF
CDR3nt: TGTGCCAGCAGCGTGGAGACAGGGGGCAAAGCCGGGGAGCTGTTTTTT

d_gene: TRBD1
abundance: NA
v_gene: TRBV27
j_gene: TRBJ2-1
CDR3aa: CASTPDDGTDNEQFF
CDR3nt: TGTGCCAGCACCCCTGATGATGGGACAGACAATGAGCAGTTCTTC

d_gene: TRBD1
abundance: NA
v_gene: TRBV18
j_gene: TRBJ1-1
CDR3aa: CASSLGGTGMLYTEAFF
CDR3nt: TGTGCCAGCTCACTGGGTGGGACAGGGATGTTGTACACTGAAGCTTTCTTT

d_gene: TRBD1
abundance: NA
v_gene: TRBV18
j_gene: TRBJ1-4
CDR3aa: CASSLTGAEEKLFF
CDR3nt: TGTGCCAGCTCCCTTACAGGGGCCGAGGAAAAACTGTTTTTT

d_gene: NA
abundance: NA
v_gene: TRBV12-3/TRBV12-4
j_gene: TRBJ1-1
CDR3aa: CASSFGLNTEAFF
CDR3nt: TGTGCCAGCAGTTTTGGTCTGAACACTGAAGCTTTCTTT